The 31 T cell receptor beta chains below were found in one sample sequenced in a study of T cell responses to AZD1222 COVID-19 vaccine. Method: immunoSEQ multiplex PCR; TCRdb's copy keeps in-frame clones and lacks some. The table lists approximately 100,000 clones, 80% to 90% of them singletons. Material: peripheral blood, obtained on day 0 of AZD1222 vaccination. The receptors were gathered from an adult in good health.

This rearrangement joins TRBV5-1 to TRBJ2-7; 10 bases align to TRBD2. This CDR3 spans 15 amino acids. V lost 6 bases and J lost 2; bases outside the gene matches: 8. Germline V gene lookup returns CDR1 SGHRS and CDR2 YFSETQ. Here the CDR3 DNA reads TGCGCCAGCACTCGGCAAGCGGGGGGGACCTACGAGCAGTACTTC. This codes for CASTRQAGGTYEQYF.

The CDR3 reads CASSLVSEQYF. DNA for the CDR3: TGTGCCAGCAGCTTGGTAAGCGAGCAGTACTTC. The rearrangement uses TRBV5-6 and TRBJ2-7; no definite D call. Trimming took off 0 bases at V and 6 bases at J, with 4 bases between the two ends. From germline, CDR1 is SGHDT and CDR2 YYEEEE. The CDR3 spans 11 residues.

This clone appeared a single time. The rearrangement links TRBV19 to TRBJ1-1; perhaps TRBD1 as D (5 bases). The CDR3 sequence is 14 residues long. The V gene lost 5 bases and the J gene lost 0 bases, with 10 bases spanning the gap. Germline values: CDR1 LNHDA, CDR2 SQIVND (reference sequence). In nucleotides, the CDR3 is TGTGCCAGTAGTTCGACAGCTATGAACACTGAAGCTTTCTTT. Its translation: CASSSTAMNTEAFF.

This chain joins TRBV27 and TRBJ2-7; TRBD1 aligns across 7 bases. This CDR3 has 15 residues. Germline V gene sequence: CDR1 MNHEY, CDR2 SMNVEV (reference sequence). V dropped 7 bases and J dropped 4; count of bases not matched to a gene: 13. This CDR3 is CASKPWTGTVYEQYF. The CDR3, as DNA: TGTGCCAGCAAACCTTGGACAGGAACCGTGTACGAGCAGTACTTC.

Regarding this clone: An end of the junction differs from the germline gene, which may be a read error. The rearrangement joins TRBV29-1 to TRBJ2-1; weak D call: TRBD1 (6 bases). The CDR3 sequence is 12 residues long. Germline CDR1 and CDR2: SQVTM and ANQGSEA. The CDR3 loop reads CSVTGHDNEQFF. The CDR3 DNA sequence: TGCAGCGTTACGGGACACGACAACGAGCAGTTCTTC.

The rearrangement links TRBV2 to TRBJ1-1, with D unclear. Trimming removed 4 bases from V and 7 bases from J, with 10 bases in between. Germline loops: CDR1 SNHLY, CDR2 FYNNEI. The CDR3 covers 12 residues. The CDR3 reads CASSARFFEAFF. The CDR3 coding sequence is TGTGCCAGCAGTGCCCGGTTCTTTGAAGCTTTCTTT.

The chain employs TRBV7-6 and TRBJ1-6, with D perhaps TRBD1 (6 bases). The germline V gene encodes CDR1 SGHVS and CDR2 FNYEAQ. The CDR3 spans 15 residues. V was clipped by 5 bases and J by 7 bases, with 15 bases between them. The CDR3 here is CASSLLPTGNSPLHF. CDR3 coding DNA: TGTGCCAGCAGCCTCCTGCCCACAGGGAATTCACCCCTCCACTTT. Full variable domain (remainder filled in from reference TRBV7-6 and TRBJ1-6): GAGVSQSPRYKVTKRGQDVALRCDPISGHVSLYWYRQALGQGPEFLTYFNYEAQQDKSGLPNDRFSAERPEGSISTLTIQRTEQRDSAMYRCASSLLPTGNSPLHFGNGTRLTVT.

The chain is built from TRBV19 and TRBJ2-5; the match to TRBD2 covers 10 bases. In germline, CDR1 is LNHDA, CDR2 SQIVND (reference sequence). The CDR3 is 16 amino acids. V shed 3 bases and J 2 bases; nucleotides not matched to a gene: 6. The CDR3 DNA sequence: TGTGCCAGTAGTATCGGGCGACTAGCGGGTCAAGAGACCCAGTACTTC. Protein sequence: CASSIGRLAGQETQYF.

The rearrangement uses TRBV4-1 and TRBJ1-2; D gene ambiguous. V gave up 1 base and J gave up 7 bases, with 7 bases separating them. Germline values: CDR1 MGHRA, CDR2 YSYEKL. This CDR3 is 12 amino acids long. The CDR3 protein is CASSQGSFGYTF. The DNA of the CDR3 is TGCGCCAGCAGCCAAGGCTCATTTGGCTACACCTTC.

The chain combines TRBV7-2 with TRBJ1-3; D is ambiguous. Trimming removed 4 bases from V and 3 bases from J, with 13 bases in between. From germline, CDR1 is SGHTA and CDR2 FQGNSA. The CDR3 is made up of 15 amino acids. The CDR3, as DNA: TGTGCCAGCAGCTCCTTGACGCTGGGTGGAAACACCATATATTTT. Its protein product is CASSSLTLGGNTIYF.

Comments on this clone: Other DNA sequences in this specimen translate into the identical CDR3. The CDR3 loop is CASSLGLAGAYNEQFF. The CDR3 DNA reads as TGTGCCAGCAGCTTAGGACTAGCGGGGGCCTACAATGAGCAGTTCTTC. J is TRBJ2-1 and V is TRBV7-9; 12 bases map to TRBD2. V shed 1 base, J shed 2 bases, and the junction held 0 bases outside the gene matches. The CDR3 runs to 16 residues. In germline, CDR1 is SEHNR, CDR2 FQNEAQ (reference sequence).

This chain joins TRBV7-2 and TRBJ2-7, with 12 bases that match TRBD2. This CDR3 has 15 residues. Germline V CDR1 and CDR2: SGHTA, FQGNSA. V gave up 5 bases and J gave up 4 bases; unmatched junction bases: 6. The CDR3 protein is CASSALAGGRYEQYF. CDR3 sequence (DNA): TGTGCCAGCAGCGCCCTAGCGGGGGGGAGGTACGAGCAGTACTTC.

The chain combines TRBV30 with TRBJ2-7, with 9 nucleotides matching TRBD2. The CDR3 covers 17 residues. The junction had 13 bases not matched to a gene; V was cut back by 1 base and J by 3 bases. Germline CDR1 and CDR2: GTSNPN and SVGIG (reference sequence). The CDR3 sequence is CAWSGQARRGGRYEQYF. The CDR3, as DNA: TGTGCCTGGAGTGGCCAGGCGAGGCGGGGGGGCCGCTACGAGCAGTACTTC. Supplemented by reference TRBV30 and TRBJ2-7, the full variable domain reads SQTIHQWPATLVQPVGSPLSLECTVEGTSNPNLYWYRQAAGRGLQLLFYSVGIGQISSEVPQNLSASRPQDRQFILSSKKLLLSDSGFYLCAWSGQARRGGRYEQYFGPGTRLTVT.

V usage is TRBV19 and J usage is TRBJ1-3; TRBD1 aligns across 8 bases. Trimming removed 2 bases from V and 2 bases from J; junction bases left unmatched: 8. There are 17 residues in the CDR3. Germline CDR1 is LNHDA and CDR2 is SQIVND (reference sequence). CDR3 loop: CASSISRTGFAGNTIYF. In nucleotides, the CDR3 is TGTGCCAGTAGTATATCAAGGACAGGGTTCGCTGGAAACACCATATATTTT.

This clone appeared a single time. The genes are TRBV18 and TRBJ2-7; TRBD1 is a possible D gene (7 bases). This CDR3 has 17 amino acids. Trimming removed 3 bases at V and 0 bases at J, with 18 bases between. Germline V lookup: CDR1 KGHSH, CDR2 LQKENI. DNA of the CDR3: TGTGCCAGCTCACCCTTGGACAGGTCGGGACTCTCCTACGAGCAGTACTTC. As protein: CASSPLDRSGLSYEQYF.

The chain carries TRBV27 and TRBJ2-1; 12 bases agree with TRBD2. Germline lookup yields CDR1 MNHEY and CDR2 SMNVEV (reference sequence). The CDR3 length is 16 residues. J gave up 4 bases and V 5 bases, and 6 bases lay outside the gene matches. This chain's CDR3 is CASSHPLAGGYNEQFF. The CDR3 DNA is TGTGCCAGCAGTCACCCTCTAGCGGGGGGGTACAATGAGCAGTTCTTC.

The gene calls are TRBV11-3 and TRBJ1-1; no firm D call. The CDR3 is 16 amino acids. V was pared by 1 base and J by 0 bases, with 12 bases between. Germline loops: CDR1 SGHNT, CDR2 YENEEA. The CDR3 region has the DNA TGTGCCAGCAGCTTAGGAGGTCAGGTGATGAACACTGAAGCTTTCTTT. It encodes CASSLGGQVMNTEAFF.

V and J are TRBV19 and TRBJ1-5, with D unresolved. The CDR3 is 14 amino acids. Germline CDR1 and CDR2: LNHDA and SQIVND (reference sequence). Trimming took off 6 bases at V and 3 bases at J, with 12 bases between the two ends. The chain's CDR3 is CASSQKSPNQPQHF. The CDR3 nucleotides are TGTGCCAGTAGCCAAAAGTCCCCCAATCAGCCCCAGCATTTT.

The chain recombines TRBV9 with TRBJ1-3; weak D call: TRBD1 (6 bases). Germline lookup yields CDR1 SGDLS and CDR2 YYNGEE. V lost 2 bases to trimming and J lost 9 bases, with 18 bases between them. CDR3 length equals 15 residues. CDR3: CASSVGGLQGSTIYF. For the CDR3, the DNA is TGTGCCAGCAGCGTGGGGGGGCTACAGGGTTCCACCATATATTTT.

A few counts support this clone. V is TRBV5-1 and J is TRBJ2-2; the match to TRBD2 covers 13 bases. The CDR3 loop spans 18 amino acids. Germline trimming cut 3 bases from V and 0 bases from J; bases unmatched to any gene: 5. Germline-derived CDR1 and CDR2 are SGHRS and YFSETQ. The CDR3 here is CASSSGTSGETNTGELFF. The CDR3 DNA reads TGCGCCAGCAGCTCCGGGACTAGCGGGGAAACGAACACCGGGGAGCTGTTTTTT.

J is TRBJ1-5 and V is TRBV7-8, with TRBD1 matching 8 bases. The CDR3 spans 14 residues. The V gene end was trimmed by 2 bases and the J gene end by 6 bases; junction bases not matched to a gene: 3. CDR1 SGHVS and CDR2 FQNEAQ come from the germline V gene. The CDR3 DNA reads TGTGCCAGCAGCTTATCAGGGGGCGTTCAGCCCCAGCATTTT. Amino acid sequence: CASSLSGGVQPQHF.

The genes are TRBV23-1 and TRBJ1-2; TRBD1 might be the D (5 bases). TRBV23-1 is designated an ORF whose function remains uncertain. The V gene lost 6 bases and the J gene lost 3 bases, with 17 bases spanning the gap. The CDR3 sequence is 15 residues long. The CDR3 spells CASSPHPRGYYGYTF. As DNA, the CDR3 is TGCGCCAGCAGCCCACACCCCCGGGGGTACTATGGCTACACCTTC.

The chain couples TRBV6-5 to TRBJ2-2, with D possibly matching TRBD1 (6 bases). Trimming cost V 6 bases and J 3 bases, with 8 bases left between them. Germline V lookup: CDR1 MNHEY, CDR2 SVGAGI. The CDR3 contains 13 residues. Here the CDR3 DNA reads TGTGCCAGCAGACAGGGCGACACCGGGGAGCTGTTTTTT. Protein: CASRQGDTGELFF.

The V call is TRBV5-1, the J call TRBJ2-5; 8 bases are a match to TRBD1. Germline V gene data show CDR1 as SGHRS and CDR2 as YFSETQ. CDR3 length: 15 amino acids. Germline trimming cut 4 bases from V and 0 bases from J; bases unmatched to any gene: 5. The CDR3 nucleotides are TGCGCCAGCAGCGATGGACAGGGATACCAAGAGACCCAGTACTTC. Translation: CASSDGQGYQETQYF.

V and J are TRBV3-1 (or the pseudogene TRBV3-2) and TRBJ1-2; D perhaps matches TRBD1 (5 bases). The CDR3 runs 15 residues. Germline values: CDR1 LGHDT, CDR2 YNNKEL (reference sequence). The V gene lost 5 bases and the J gene lost 6 bases, with 19 bases spanning the gap. In DNA form, the CDR3 reads TGTGCCAGCAGCATGACAGCAAGCCCCTTCGATGGCTACACCTTC. It specifies CASSMTASPFDGYTF.

This chain connects TRBV6-2 or TRBV6-3 to TRBJ1-3, with unresolved D. CDR3 size: 13 residues. The ends were cut back, 6 bases at V and 2 bases at J, with 8 bases in the middle. From germline, CDR1 is MNHEY and CDR2 SVGEGT. CDR3: CASSPHPGNTIYF. CDR3 DNA sequence: TGTGCCAGCAGCCCTCACCCTGGAAACACCATATATTTT.

The chain combines TRBV4-1 with TRBJ1-5; D may be TRBD1 (6 bases). Germline assignment: CDR1 MGHRA and CDR2 YSYEKL. The V gene lost 3 bases and the J gene lost 7 bases, with 22 bases spanning the gap. CDR3 size: 17 residues. The CDR3 nucleotides are TGCGCCAGCAGCCACGCAATCGCGGCGGGGGGCGGACAGCCCCAGCATTTT. It specifies CASSHAIAAGGGQPQHF.

This chain uses TRBV5-6 with TRBJ1-1; 7 nucleotides line up with TRBD1. The ends lost 6 bases at V and 6 bases at J; junction bases unmatched: 11. Germline V lookup: CDR1 SGHDT, CDR2 YYEEEE. The CDR3 is made up of 14 amino acids. Here the CDR3 reads CASTRTGRNAEAFF. The CDR3 DNA reads as TGTGCCAGCACCCGGACAGGACGAAACGCTGAAGCTTTCTTT.

J is TRBJ2-7 and V is TRBV7-2; D is ambiguous. CDR3 length: 14 amino acids. Germline lookup yields CDR1 SGHTA and CDR2 FQGNSA. Deletions cut 5 bases from V and 1 base from J, with 12 bases between. CDR3 sequence reads: CASSLHPGSYEQYF. The CDR3 coding sequence is TGTGCCAGCAGCCTCCATCCGGGTTCCTACGAGCAGTACTTC.

The rearrangement uses TRBV2 and TRBJ2-7, with D maybe TRBD1 (6 bases). The V gene lost 6 bases and the J gene lost 1 base, with 13 bases spanning the gap. The germline V gene has CDR1 SNHLY and CDR2 FYNNEI. The CDR3 covers 14 residues. CDR3 coding DNA: TGTGCCAGCAGCTGGGAACAGGGTTCCTACGAGCAGTACTTC. Translating gives CASSWEQGSYEQYF.

The rearrangement uses TRBV14 and TRBJ1-3; D is unclear. CDR3 length equals 16 residues. Germline values: CDR1 SGHDN, CDR2 FVKESK. V dropped 0 bases and J dropped 2 bases, with 11 bases sitting between them. The CDR3 DNA sequence: TGTGCCAGCAGCCAAGATTATGCCGGGACTGGAAACACCATATATTTT. Protein: CASSQDYAGTGNTIYF.